The TCR beta chain described here comes from a study of blood T cell repertoires in COVID-19 (dated by TCRdb to 2020 to 2021). Background on the whole study: Samples covering the acute and convalescent phases of COVID-19 were provided by collaborators in the United States, Italy and Spain. The material from the prospective study consisted of cDNA or gDNA derived from T cells, B-cell-depleted T cells, or PBMCs. The dataset comprised deeply sampled blood TCRbeta repertoires from subjects exposed to, actively infected with, or recovered from COVID-19. The repertoires were released in a freely available public database intended as a resource for research on the immune response to SARS-CoV-2. Samples were obtained from the ongoing ImmuneRACE study (first 160 participants) and from approximately 1,200 subjects provided by 6 global collaborators. The sample metadata nearly always contained a de-identified subject ID, COVID-19 status, age in years and sex. Where HLA class I and class II types were available, the types were taken from metadata supplied by the sample provider, not from assay-based typing. The paper's findings and limits, for the study overall: The quantity of clinical and demographic metadata differed by source and by participant and was supplied without curation.

Enrolling through a virtual design, the prospective study's participants ranged in age from roughly 18 to 90 years and lived across some 23 United States geographic areas. To assign participants to cohorts, the prospective study relied on clinical history that participants themselves reported in a screening survey and a study questionnaire. For ImmuneRACE Cohort 3, a participant was defined as recovered based on two consecutive negative NP/OP PCR tests, clearance by a healthcare professional, or resolution of symptoms. In the prospective study, whole blood, serum and a nasopharyngeal or oropharyngeal swab were collected from each participant by mobile phlebotomists. Prospective study participants could optionally give additional blood draws and questionnaires over an approximately 2-month period. Prospective study blood samples were shipped either frozen or at room temperature before DNA extraction.

With respect to this clone: Its antigen remains undetermined. No quality values exist for individual bases; no much larger clone is one base distant.

The immunoSEQ Assay, a bias-controlled multiplex PCR, was used to amplify TCRbeta CDR3 regions from genomic DNA. The authors' pipeline ran thus. The number of nucleated cells in each sample was estimated from the amplification of reference gene primers within the assay. To quantify the absolute abundance of each unique TCRbeta CDR3 rearrangement, sequence reads were collapsed and filtered. For each sample, productive Simpson clonality was calculated as the square root of Simpson's diversity index across productive rearrangements. TCRdb obtained this table from immuneACCESS and retained in-frame rearrangements with V and J assigned. These tables miss some clones; where compared with another copy, unresolved V genes account for less than half of the shortfall, and the remainder is unexplained. The V and J calls and the clone size are those of that table, but D and trimming were determined from the DNA. Counted in this sample were a few hundred thousand clones; 75% to 90% of them appeared once. The ten largest clones represent roughly 1% of the sample.

Sequencing used PBMCs or T cells enriched from blood (not recorded which). The receptor's source is a young man who had recovered from COVID-19.

CDR3 region: CASSPRQGAGAGNEKLFF. The DNA reads as follows: TGTGCCAGCAGCCCTCGACAGGGGGCTGGGGCGGGTAATGAAAAACTGTTTTTT. The V and J segments used are TRBV7-9 and TRBJ1-4; TRBD1 fits 10 bases in the junction. Unmatched junction bases come to 13, with V trimmed by 5 bases and J by 4 bases. The CDR3 covers 18 residues, taking in both the cysteine and the phenylalanine. The sequence is cut down to CDR3 DNA, 54 bases in frame from base 1. From a lookup of the germline V gene (reference sequence), CDR1 and CDR2 are SEHNR and FQNEAQ.